The 12 T cell receptor beta chains presented below share a single source sample, sequenced in a study of T cells after yellow fever vaccination. TCRdb passed the 5' RACE reads through MiXCR, listing each CDR3 protein once. Of 170,000 or so distinct CDR3 sequences in the sample, 5.5% to 8% are singletons; the top ten hold under 3%. This specimen consisted of CD4+ T cells sorted from PBMCs, obtained on the day of the first yellow fever vaccination. These receptor sequences come from a man aged 18 to 30 who received the YFV17D yellow fever vaccine.

This clonotype has a count of ten or more. The rearrangement joins TRBV12-3 or TRBV12-4 to TRBJ1-1; tentatively, D is TRBD1 (5 bases). This CDR3 spans 13 amino acids. V lost 2 bases and J 4 bases, leaving 8 bases between the germline ends. The CDR3 region is CASSLWGGTEAFF. CDR3 nucleotides: TGTGCCAGCAGTTTATGGGGGGGCACTGAAGCTTTCTTT.

This clonotype appeared many times. This chain links TRBV7-6 with TRBJ2-3; D is undetermined. Germline V gene data show CDR1 as SGHVS and CDR2 as FNYEAQ. Between the trimmed V and J ends, which lost 1 base and 3 bases, there was a span of 8 bases. This CDR3 spans 14 amino acids. The CDR3 region is CASSLGLPTDTQYF. DNA of the CDR3: TGTGCCAGCAGCTTAGGTCTGCCGACAGATACGCAGTATTTT. Full variable domain (outside the CDR3, taken from reference TRBV7-6 and TRBJ2-3): GAGVSQSPRYKVTKRGQDVALRCDPISGHVSLYWYRQALGQGPEFLTYFNYEAQQDKSGLPNDRFSAERPEGSISTLTIQRTEQRDSAMYRCASSLGLPTDTQYFGPGTRLTVL.

In its sample, this clonotype was seen many times. The V and J genes are TRBV7-3 and TRBJ2-1, with 10 bases fitting TRBD2. This CDR3 is built from 15 residues. With V trimmed by 2 bases and J by 4 bases, 2 bases remained unmatched. The germline CDR1 and CDR2 sequences are SGHTA and FQGTGA. The CDR3 loop reads CASSLRSGGYNEQFF. The DNA for the CDR3 is TGTGCCAGCAGCTTACGTAGCGGGGGGTACAATGAGCAGTTCTTC.

The chain links TRBV29-1 to TRBJ2-1; D gene unclear. With 3 bases removed from V and 0 bases from J, the gap between germline ends came to 15 bases. There are 16 residues in the CDR3. CDR1 SQVTM and CDR2 ANQGSEA come from the germline V gene. CDR3 sequence: CSVDGQLKSSYNEQFF. In DNA form, the CDR3 reads TGCAGCGTTGACGGGCAGTTAAAAAGCTCCTACAATGAGCAGTTCTTC.

The genes are TRBV4-1 and TRBJ2-5; a possible D gene is TRBD1 (6 bases). Germline-derived CDR1 and CDR2 are MGHRA and YSYEKL. Trimming left V 4 bases short and J 1 base short, with 16 bases between. The CDR3 runs 16 residues. The CDR3: CASSPTNRARQETQYF. DNA for the CDR3: TGCGCCAGCAGCCCTACTAACAGGGCGCGCCAAGAGACCCAGTACTTC.

Ten or more counts support this clonotype. V usage is TRBV7-2 and J usage is TRBJ1-1, with TRBD1 identical over 7 bases. V lost 8 bases and J lost 0; bases outside the gene matches: 3. CDR1 is SGHTA, CDR2 FQGNSA, per germline. The CDR3 spans 13 residues. The CDR3 sequence: CASGQEMNTEAFF. DNA of the CDR3: TGTGCCAGCGGACAGGAAATGAACACTGAAGCTTTCTTT.

The sample holds many counts of this clonotype. This chain connects TRBV5-6 to TRBJ2-5, with D perhaps matching TRBD1 (6 bases). Germline CDR1 SGHDT, CDR2 YYEEEE. CDR3 size: 15 residues. Trimming left V 3 bases short and J 2 bases short, with 14 bases between. The CDR3 loop reads CASSSIQGLQETQYF. The CDR3 nucleotides are TGTGCCAGCAGCTCCATACAGGGATTACAAGAGACCCAGTACTTC.

This clonotype was counted many times. J is TRBJ2-6 and V is TRBV7-2; 10 nucleotides line up with TRBD1. There are 15 residues in the CDR3. Germline CDR1 and CDR2: SGHTA and FQGNSA. V trimming: 4 bases; J trimming: 11 bases; junction bases outside the gene matches: 8. CDR3 region: CASSSRTGGLDVLTF. DNA of the CDR3: TGTGCCAGCAGCTCGCGGACAGGGGGGCTTGACGTCCTGACTTTC.

Regarding this clonotype: One end of the junction does not line up with germline, which may come from a read error. The chain uses TRBV30 and TRBJ2-7; 7 bases map to TRBD1. CDR3 length: 11 residues. The germline V gene has CDR1 GTSNPN and CDR2 SVGIG (reference sequence). CDR3 region: CAWGTELRVDF. The DNA of the CDR3 is TGTGCCTGGGGGACAGAGCTTCGGGTGGACTTC.

This clonotype came up many times. This chain links TRBV18 with TRBJ1-1; D call uncertain. This CDR3 is 17 amino acids long. The V end was cut by 2 bases, the J end by 3 bases, with 19 bases between. Germline V gene lookup returns CDR1 KGHSH and CDR2 LQKENI. The CDR3, as DNA: TGTGCCAGCTCACCATCGAGGGTCGCTGTTTTGGACACTGAAGCTTTCTTT. Amino acid sequence: CASSPSRVAVLDTEAFF.

This clonotype appeared many times. The chain has TRBV9 and TRBJ2-1, with D unresolved. CDR3 length: 15 amino acids. Trimming removed 2 bases from V and 8 bases from J, with 17 bases in between. The germline V gene encodes CDR1 SGDLS and CDR2 YYNGEE. CDR3 amino acids: CASSVGPTLVYEQFF. The CDR3 DNA sequence: TGTGCCAGCAGCGTCGGGCCGACACTTGTCTATGAGCAGTTCTTC.

The J gene is TRBJ1-6, the V gene TRBV7-2; weak D call: TRBD1 (5 bases). CDR3 length: 16 residues. Germline CDR1 SGHTA, CDR2 FQGNSA. The ends were cut back, 5 bases at V and 9 bases at J, with 20 bases in the middle. DNA of the CDR3: TGTGCCAGCAGCCCTCACAGCCCGGGGGGAAGTTCACCCCTCCACTTT. As protein: CASSPHSPGGSSPLHF.